This TCR beta chain was captured by sequencing in a study of early T cells in non-severe SARS-CoV-2 infection. Across the whole study: Investigators sequenced bulk RNA drawn from unsorted whole blood, and chains remained unpaired.

This CDR3 contains 14 residues. Trimming cost V 8 bases and J 3 bases, with 16 bases left between them. Germline V gene data show CDR1 as SEHNR and CDR2 as FQNEAQ (reference sequence). In its sample, this clonotype was seen a few times. The antigen is undetermined. Unique molecular identifiers (one per individual cDNA molecule) were attached. Using its own MiXCR run on the 5' RACE reads, TCRdb lists one record per CDR3 protein. The top ten clones hold approximately 4.4% of a sample with 35,000 to 55,000 distinct CDR3 sequences, less than 30% of them seen once. Study-wide results and caveats: Clonotype matching in VDJdb favored anti-spike CD8 responses and did not capture private and CD4 specificities.

This receptor was identified in an adult who was a healthcare worker with PCR-confirmed SARS-CoV-2 infection or an uninfected control (not recorded which). This chain joins TRBV7-9 and TRBJ2-5; D is perhaps TRBD2 (6 bases). The specimen was whole blood, collected at baseline. The CDR3 reads CASSPPWGEETQYF. The CDR3 coding sequence is TGTGCCAGCTCTCCCCCCTGGGGGGAAGAGACCCAGTACTTC.